The present entry profiles one TCR beta chain with its context. Its matching antigen is unknown. As for time point: patch test 1, 2 weeks after DPC sensitization. Treatment here: therapeutic diphenylcyclopropenone sensitization with weekly scalp DPC. The data derive from a study of human T cells and chemical hapten exposure. On the study more broadly: Minor volume differences among pooled libraries chiefly drove per-sample TCR yield variation.

CDR3 size: 14 residues. Germline V gene lookup returns CDR1 SNHLY and CDR2 FYNNEI. J was trimmed by 1 base and V by 5 bases; bases with no gene match: 3. Findings of the study overall: Significantly more large CDR3 similarity clusters arose among expanded TCRs than among controls.

In the original analysis: Counts of TCRs in each sample centred on a median of roughly 89,000 and extended from around 24,000 to 710,000. TCRdb re-derived calls from the RACE reads in MiXCR, one entry per CDR3 protein. Here the V and J calls rest on TCRdb's processing, not on the authors' analysis. The data hold about 120,000 distinct CDR3 sequences, with approximately 15% observed a single time. The chain employs TRBV2 and TRBJ2-3, with 7 bases identical to TRBD2. The receptor comes from a man between 18 and 29 years old with alopecia areata. Some clones in this sample may be carry-over from other donors' samples. The sequences come from whole blood, collected in connection with sensitization to the hapten diphenylcyclopropenone (DPC). CDR3 nucleotide sequence: TGTGCCAGCAGTTCTCTAGCGGGCACAGATACGCAGTATTTT. Its translation is CASSSLAGTDTQYF.